This TCR beta chain was captured by sequencing in a study of tumor and adjacent non-tumor tissue in lung cancer. Study at large: Stage I to III disease affected 10 men and roughly five women aged roughly 30 to 80. Some 4.2 million productive TCRbeta reads were obtained per sample on average.

This sample's RNA came from whole unsorted tissue. The CDR3 has 15 amino acids. Trimming removed 6 bases from V and 2 bases from J; junction bases left unmatched: 5. Three rounds of nested PCR, following a modified ARM-PCR protocol, produced the TCRbeta library. TCRdb reanalysed the multiplex PCR reads using MiXCR and keeps one entry per CDR3 protein. Of roughly 220,000 distinct CDR3 sequences listed, about 71% are singletons. This clonotype was seen a handful of times. This rearrangement joins TRBV12-3 or TRBV12-4 to TRBJ2-1; TRBD1 matches at 9 bases. The receptor's source is a man in his sixties with non-small cell lung cancer. Sequencing was done on a sample of lung tumor tissue. CDR3 in DNA: TGTGCCAGCAGCGCCGGGACAGGGCCCTACAATGAGCAGTTCTTC. Amino acids: CASSAGTGPYNEQFF.